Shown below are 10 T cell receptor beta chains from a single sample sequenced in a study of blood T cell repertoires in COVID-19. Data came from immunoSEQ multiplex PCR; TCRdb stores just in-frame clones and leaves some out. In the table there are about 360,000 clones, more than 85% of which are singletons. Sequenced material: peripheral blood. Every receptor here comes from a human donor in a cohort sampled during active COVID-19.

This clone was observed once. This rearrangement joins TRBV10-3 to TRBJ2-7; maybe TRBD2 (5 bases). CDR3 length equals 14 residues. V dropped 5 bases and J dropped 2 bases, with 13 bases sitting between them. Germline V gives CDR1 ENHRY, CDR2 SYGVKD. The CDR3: CAISPTDSAYEQYF. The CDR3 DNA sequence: TGTGCCATCAGTCCTACGGACTCCGCCTACGAGCAGTACTTC.

This CDR3 is CASSSSYLGPNYGYTF. The DNA of the CDR3 is TGTGCCAGCAGCAGCTCTTACTTGGGGCCGAACTATGGCTACACCTTC. The V call is TRBV9, the J call TRBJ1-2, with a weak D call TRBD1 (5 bases). With 4 bases removed from V and 2 bases from J, the gap between germline ends came to 18 bases. The CDR3 contains 16 residues. Looked up from germline, CDR1 is SGDLS and CDR2 is YYNGEE.

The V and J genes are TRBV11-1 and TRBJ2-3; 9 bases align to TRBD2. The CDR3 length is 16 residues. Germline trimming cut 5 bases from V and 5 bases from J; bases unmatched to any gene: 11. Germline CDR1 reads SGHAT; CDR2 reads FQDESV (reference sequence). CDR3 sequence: CASSLMRGGKGDTQYF. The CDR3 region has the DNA TGTGCCAGCAGCCTCATGCGGGGGGGGAAAGGAGATACGCAGTATTTT. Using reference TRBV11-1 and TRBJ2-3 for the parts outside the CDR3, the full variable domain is EAEVAQSPRYKITEKSQAVAFWCDPISGHATLYWYRQILGQGPELLVQFQDESVVDDSQLPKDRFSAERLKGVDSTLKIQPAELGDSAMYLCASSLMRGGKGDTQYFGPGTRLTVL.

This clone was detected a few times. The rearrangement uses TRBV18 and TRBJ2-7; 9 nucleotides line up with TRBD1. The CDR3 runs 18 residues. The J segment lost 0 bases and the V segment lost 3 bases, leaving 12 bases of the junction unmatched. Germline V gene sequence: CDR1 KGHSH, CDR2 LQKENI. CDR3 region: CASSPPTYGTGNSYEQYF. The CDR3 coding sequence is TGTGCCAGCTCACCCCCGACTTACGGGACAGGGAACTCCTACGAGCAGTACTTC. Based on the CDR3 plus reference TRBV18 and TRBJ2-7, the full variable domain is NAGVMQNPRHLVRRRGQEARLRCSPMKGHSHVYWYRQLPEEGLKFMVYLQKENIIDESGMPKERFSAEFPKEGPSILRIQQVVRGDSAAYFCASSPPTYGTGNSYEQYFGPGTRLTVT.

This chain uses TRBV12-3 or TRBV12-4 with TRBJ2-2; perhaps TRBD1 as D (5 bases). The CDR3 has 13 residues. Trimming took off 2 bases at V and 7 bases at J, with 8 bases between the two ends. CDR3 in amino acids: CASSLQGIGELFF. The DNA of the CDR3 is TGTGCCAGCAGTTTACAGGGTATCGGGGAGCTGTTTTTT.

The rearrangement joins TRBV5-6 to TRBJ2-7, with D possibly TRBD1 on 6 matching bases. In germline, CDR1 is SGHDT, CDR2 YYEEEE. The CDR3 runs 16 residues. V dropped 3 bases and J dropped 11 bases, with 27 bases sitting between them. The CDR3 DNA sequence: TGTGCCAGCAGCTACACCCCGGGACAATACGCTTTTGGGGAGTACTTC. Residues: CASSYTPGQYAFGEYF.

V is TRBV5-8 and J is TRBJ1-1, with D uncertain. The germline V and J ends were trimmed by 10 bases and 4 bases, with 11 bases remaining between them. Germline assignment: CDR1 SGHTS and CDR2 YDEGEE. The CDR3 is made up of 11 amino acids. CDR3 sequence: CASESFTEAFF. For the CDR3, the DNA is TGTGCCTCGGAGAGCTTCACTGAAGCTTTCTTT.

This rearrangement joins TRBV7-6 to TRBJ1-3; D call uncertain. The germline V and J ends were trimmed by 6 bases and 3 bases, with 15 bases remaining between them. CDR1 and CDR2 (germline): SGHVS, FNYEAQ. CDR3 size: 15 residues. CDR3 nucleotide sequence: TGTGCCAGCAGAAAAGACTTAGGTTTTGGAAACACCATATATTTT. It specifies CASRKDLGFGNTIYF.

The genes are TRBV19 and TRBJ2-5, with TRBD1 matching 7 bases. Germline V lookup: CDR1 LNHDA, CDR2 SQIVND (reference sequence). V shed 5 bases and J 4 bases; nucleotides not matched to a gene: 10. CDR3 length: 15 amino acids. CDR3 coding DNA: TGTGCCAGTAGTCCAACCCGACAGGGAGTAGAGACCCAGTACTTC. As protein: CASSPTRQGVETQYF.

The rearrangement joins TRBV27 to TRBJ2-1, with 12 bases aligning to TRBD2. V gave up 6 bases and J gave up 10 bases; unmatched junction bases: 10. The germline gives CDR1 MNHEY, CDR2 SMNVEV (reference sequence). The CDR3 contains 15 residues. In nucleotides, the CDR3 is TGTGCCAGCAGGATACTAGCGGGAGGCGGAGGGGAGCAGTTCTTC. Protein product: CASRILAGGGGEQFF.